The next 25 T cell receptor beta chains were all read from a single sample in a study of T cells in Graves' hyperthyroidism and ophthalmopathy. The investigators amplified TCR beta CDR3 regions from RNA transcripts. The TCR CDR3 was amplified in a first-round RT-PCR using the HTBI primer set. TCRdb reprocessed the multiplex PCR reads via MiXCR and lists one record per CDR3 protein. The sample includes 95,000 to 110,000 distinct CDR3 sequences, about 15% of them seen just once. Sample: blood. Every receptor here comes from a woman in her forties or fifties with Graves' hyperthyroidism.

This clonotype was detected a few times. This may come from a read error, since a much larger clone is one base off. The chain employs TRBV6-5 and TRBJ1-1, with a weak D call TRBD1 (5 bases). Per germline, CDR1 MNHEY and CDR2 SVGAGI. The CDR3 has 14 residues. CDR3 protein: CASSHSSNQGEAFF. The CDR3, as DNA: TGTGCCAGCAGTCACTCGTCAAATCAGGGTGAAGCTTTCTTT.

This clonotype has a count of ten or more. The genes are TRBV5-1 and TRBJ1-1, with a tentative D call TRBD1 (6 bases). Germline V gene sequence: CDR1 SGHRS, CDR2 YFSETQ. Trimming cost V 1 base and J 6 bases, with 13 bases left between them. This CDR3 spans 14 amino acids. The CDR3 coding sequence is TGCGCCAGCAGCTTGCATCGGGACACTTCTGAAGCTTTCTTT. Amino acid sequence: CASSLHRDTSEAFF. Combining the CDR3 with reference TRBV5-1 and TRBJ1-1 gives the whole variable domain KAGVTQTPRYLIKTRGQQVTLSCSPISGHRSVSWYQQTPGQGLQFLFEYFSETQRNKGNFPGRFSGRQFSNSRSEMNVSTLELGDSALYLCASSLHRDTSEAFFGQGTRLTVV.

This clonotype was counted only a few times. V and J are TRBV5-1 and TRBJ2-2; TRBD2 matches at 8 bases. Germline V gene sequence: CDR1 SGHRS, CDR2 YFSETQ. The CDR3 is 16 residues long. Trimming removed 4 bases from V and 4 bases from J; junction bases left unmatched: 9. The CDR3 coding sequence is TGCGCCAGCAGCGCCGAGGGACTAGGAAGCACCGGGGAGCTGTTTTTT. This encodes CASSAEGLGSTGELFF.

This clonotype was detected ten times or more. V is TRBV19 and J is TRBJ1-1, with a weak D call TRBD1 (5 bases). The CDR3 covers 14 residues. Germline V gene lookup returns CDR1 LNHDA and CDR2 SQIVND (reference sequence). Deletions cut 1 base from V and 0 bases from J, with 6 bases between. CDR3 residues: CASSIGQLNTEAFF. Written as DNA, the CDR3 is TGTGCCAGTAGTATAGGACAGTTGAACACTGAAGCTTTCTTT.

The chain combines TRBV7-8 with TRBJ1-1; unclear D gene. This CDR3 comprises 13 residues. Germline CDR1 is SGHVS and CDR2 is FQNEAQ. V shed 5 bases and J shed 1 base, with 8 bases lying between them. The CDR3 DNA follows: TGTGCCAGCAGCCCCGCCACGAACACTGAAGCTTTCTTT. The encoded protein is CASSPATNTEAFF.

The table lists this clonotype with many counts. The J gene is TRBJ2-1, the V gene TRBV7-6; no clear D. Looked up from germline, CDR1 is SGHVS and CDR2 is FNYEAQ. Between the trimmed V and J ends, which lost 0 bases and 9 bases, there was a span of 9 bases. The CDR3 loop spans 13 amino acids. The CDR3 nucleotides read TGTGCCAGCAGCTTAGCGGGGTGGGGTGAGCAGTTCTTC. This encodes CASSLAGWGEQFF. The full variable domain, in which reference TRBV7-6 and TRBJ2-1 provide the parts outside the CDR3, is GAGVSQSPRYKVTKRGQDVALRCDPISGHVSLYWYRQALGQGPEFLTYFNYEAQQDKSGLPNDRFSAERPEGSISTLTIQRTEQRDSAMYRCASSLAGWGEQFFGPGTRLTVL.

In its sample, this clonotype was seen many times. This chain connects TRBV5-1 to TRBJ1-4, with D uncertain. The CDR3 runs 15 residues. Trimming shortened V by 2 bases and J by 1 base, and 9 bases separated the two germline ends. In germline, CDR1 is SGHRS, CDR2 YFSETQ. The CDR3 coding sequence is TGCGCCAGCAGCTTCCAAAGTGTAACTAATGAAAAACTGTTTTTT. Protein sequence: CASSFQSVTNEKLFF.

This clonotype was recorded many times. This chain joins TRBV18 and TRBJ2-3; TRBD2 matches at 8 bases. Germline CDR1 and CDR2: KGHSH and LQKENI. V was clipped by 6 bases and J by 4 bases; unmatched bases: 18. This CDR3 is built from 18 residues. The CDR3 sequence is CASSQMWGSRAGADTQYF. CDR3 in DNA: TGTGCCAGCTCCCAAATGTGGGGAAGTCGAGCGGGAGCAGATACGCAGTATTTT.

The gene calls are TRBV20-1 and TRBJ1-6; 9 bases line up with TRBD1. Germline CDR1 DFQATT, CDR2 SNEGSKA (reference sequence). This CDR3 has 15 residues. V trimming: 0 bases; J trimming: 10 bases; junction bases outside the gene matches: 7. CDR3: CSARDVLDRGSPLHF. In DNA, the CDR3 is TGCAGTGCTAGAGATGTGCTGGACAGGGGCTCACCCCTCCACTTT.

This clonotype was recorded at least ten times. The rearrangement uses TRBV12-3 or TRBV12-4 and TRBJ1-4, with 7 bases fitting TRBD1. The CDR3 length is 15 residues. V shed 5 bases and J 8 bases; nucleotides not matched to a gene: 11. CDR3 sequence reads: CASSERQGFGEKLFF. For the CDR3, the DNA is TGTGCCAGCAGTGAGAGACAGGGATTCGGGGAAAAACTGTTTTTT.

This rearrangement joins TRBV29-1 to TRBJ2-1; no clear D. The CDR3 is 12 amino acids. V dropped 4 bases and J dropped 9 bases, with 13 bases sitting between them. The germline gives CDR1 SQVTM, CDR2 ANQGSEA. CDR3 region: CSVVDPSGEQFF. The DNA for the CDR3 is TGCAGCGTTGTTGACCCTTCGGGTGAGCAGTTCTTC.

This clonotype was counted many times. DNA for the CDR3: TGTGCCAGCAGTTACGGGCGGGAGAGCCCCGGGGAGCTGTTTTTT. Amino acids: CASSYGRESPGELFF. The chain links TRBV6-5 to TRBJ2-2; 7 bases map to TRBD2. The CDR3 has 15 residues. V dropped 2 bases and J dropped 6; count of bases not matched to a gene: 6. Germline V CDR1 and CDR2: MNHEY, SVGAGI.

The CDR3: CASSFAGTGGTEAFF. CDR3 DNA: TGTGCCAGCAGTTTCGCCGGGACAGGGGGCACTGAAGCTTTCTTT. The V gene is TRBV2, the J gene TRBJ1-1; 11 nucleotides agree with TRBD1. Germline assignment: CDR1 SNHLY and CDR2 FYNNEI. With 5 bases clipped from V and 4 bases from J, the junction kept 6 bases outside the gene matches. This CDR3 region has 15 residues.

This clonotype was picked up a small number of times. The chain has TRBV7-9 and TRBJ2-3; D is uncertain. The germline gives CDR1 SEHNR, CDR2 FQNEAQ (reference sequence). The CDR3 loop spans 13 amino acids. The V end lost 1 base, the J end lost 3 bases, and 5 bases lay between the germline ends. CDR3 amino acids: CASSLGGTDTQYF. The CDR3 DNA reads as TGTGCCAGCAGCTTAGGAGGTACAGATACGCAGTATTTT.

This clonotype occurred many times. The chain uses TRBV28 and TRBJ2-5; 9 nucleotides match TRBD1. The CDR3 loop spans 16 amino acids. After removal of 6 bases from V and 5 bases from J, the junction contained 13 bases not matched to a gene. CDR1 and CDR2 from the germline V gene are MDHEN and SYDVKM. The CDR3 coding sequence is TGTGCCAGCAGCCTACAGGGGGCAGGGCCGCGGGAGACCCAGTACTTC. Protein: CASSLQGAGPRETQYF.

Ten or more counts support this clonotype. The V gene is TRBV12-3 or TRBV12-4, the J gene TRBJ2-5, with D perhaps matching TRBD1 (5 bases). Trimming removed 6 bases at V and 1 base at J, with 12 bases between. The CDR3 has 14 amino acids. For the CDR3, the DNA is TGTGCCAGCAGCGACACAGGTACCCAAGAGACCCAGTACTTC. This codes for CASSDTGTQETQYF.

This chain joins TRBV5-1 and TRBJ2-5; 9 nucleotides match TRBD1. Germline lookup yields CDR1 SGHRS and CDR2 YFSETQ. V shed 4 bases, J shed 5 bases, and the junction held 9 bases outside the gene matches. This CDR3 is built from 15 residues. The CDR3 coding sequence is TGCGCCAGCAGCGTAAACAGGGGGCATCAGGAGACCCAGTACTTC. It yields the protein CASSVNRGHQETQYF.

This clonotype was seen only a few times. One end of the junction fails to match germline, which may point to a read error. As DNA, the CDR3 is TGCAGTGCTAGTCTTGGGACTTTCCGTCACTATGGCTGCACCTTC. It translates to CSASLGTFRHYGCTF. This rearrangement joins TRBV20-1 to TRBJ1-2; D is possibly TRBD1 (5 bases). The CDR3 is 15 amino acids. Germline V gene lookup returns CDR1 DFQATT and CDR2 SNEGSKA (reference sequence).

V and J are TRBV27 and TRBJ2-2; no clear D gene. Trimming took off 3 bases at V and 0 bases at J, with 14 bases between the two ends. Per germline, CDR1 MNHEY and CDR2 SMNVEV (reference sequence). CDR3 length: 17 amino acids. DNA for the CDR3: TGTGCCAGCAGTTTTTCGAGACGGCCCACGAACACCGGGGAGCTGTTTTTT. It encodes CASSFSRRPTNTGELFF.

This clonotype was seen at least ten times. This chain joins TRBV7-2 and TRBJ2-3, with 9 bases lining up with TRBD1. Losses at the gene ends were 2 bases for V and 4 bases for J; bases not matched to a gene: 7. CDR1 and CDR2 (germline): SGHTA, FQGNSA. This CDR3 contains 16 residues. The CDR3 here is CASSLTGTGKPDTQYF. The DNA for the CDR3 is TGTGCCAGCAGCTTAACCGGGACAGGGAAGCCAGATACGCAGTATTTT.

In this sample, this clonotype turned up many times. This chain links TRBV27 with TRBJ1-2; 9 nucleotides line up with TRBD1. The germline gives CDR1 MNHEY, CDR2 SMNVEV (reference sequence). The CDR3 length is 19 residues. Trimming took 2 bases from V and 6 from J; bases not matched to a gene: 19. This CDR3 is CASSLTTGGFFSGKNGYTF. DNA of the CDR3: TGTGCCAGCAGTTTAACAACAGGGGGCTTCTTCTCTGGGAAGAATGGCTACACCTTC.

This clonotype was counted ten times or more. This chain joins TRBV20-1 and TRBJ1-1; a possible D gene is TRBD1 (6 bases). With 0 bases removed from V and 10 bases from J, the gap between germline ends came to 21 bases. In germline, CDR1 is DFQATT, CDR2 SNEGSKA (reference sequence). The CDR3 has 15 amino acids. The CDR3 here is CSAREGGARGRVAFF. CDR3 DNA: TGCAGTGCTAGAGAGGGGGGGGCGAGGGGTAGAGTAGCTTTCTTT.

This clonotype was seen many times. The V gene is TRBV28, the J gene TRBJ1-1, with a weak D call TRBD1 (6 bases). V lost 5 bases and J lost 4, with 14 bases in between. CDR3 size: 14 residues. Germline assignment: CDR1 MDHEN and CDR2 SYDVKM. The CDR3 region is CASSPGGGGTEAFF. Written as DNA, the CDR3 is TGTGCCAGCAGTCCGGGGGGGGGCGGCACTGAAGCTTTCTTT.

This clonotype has ten or more counts. The chain employs TRBV4-2 and TRBJ2-5, with D uncertain. CDR1 and CDR2 (germline): LGHNA, YNFKEQ. V lost 1 base, J lost 14 bases, and 20 bases lay in between. The CDR3 covers 14 residues. CDR3 amino acids: CASSQGIERPESYF. CDR3 nucleotides: TGTGCCAGCAGCCAAGGAATCGAGCGTCCCGAGTCTTACTTC.

The rearrangement joins TRBV12-3 or TRBV12-4 to TRBJ2-7; 7 nucleotides align to TRBD2. The CDR3 loop spans 14 amino acids. Trimming cost V 7 bases and J 1 base; bases outside gene matches: 7. CDR3 DNA: TGTGCCAGCAATTTGCAGGGACTATCCTACGAGCAGTACTTC. This codes for CASNLQGLSYEQYF.